Presented here are 13 T cell receptor beta chains from one specimen sequenced in a study of cytomegalovirus exposure and HLA in healthy donors. The PCR used 60 Vbeta and 13 Jbeta primers. The table came from immunoSEQ multiplex PCR; TCRdb's copy has only in-frame clones and leaves some out. Of some 180,000 clones in the sample, roughly 90% are singletons; the top ten hold around 0.99%. Specimen: PBMCs. Source of these receptors: a boy aged 2 to 10 in good health and CMV-seronegative.

In DNA form, the CDR3 reads TGTGCCAGTACCGCGGGGTCTAGCGGGTCCTACGAGCAGTACTTC. Protein product: CASTAGSSGSYEQYF. The chain combines TRBV19 with TRBJ2-7; the match to TRBD2 covers 8 bases. The V segment lost 7 bases and the J segment 1 base; nucleotides outside the gene matches: 9. The CDR3 runs 15 residues. Germline V lookup: CDR1 LNHDA, CDR2 SQIVND (reference sequence).

The rearrangement uses TRBV18 and TRBJ2-2; 8 nucleotides align to TRBD1. V dropped 0 bases and J dropped 3; count of bases not matched to a gene: 6. In germline, CDR1 is KGHSH, CDR2 LQKENI. The CDR3 runs to 17 residues. The CDR3 is CASSPPFPGGDTGELFF. CDR3 DNA: TGTGCCAGCTCACCACCTTTCCCAGGGGGCGACACCGGGGAGCTGTTTTTT.

This clone showed up just a few times. This chain links TRBV15 with TRBJ1-2; possibly TRBD1 for D (5 bases). V lost 3 bases and J lost 1, with 15 bases in between. Germline CDR1 is LNHNV and CDR2 is YYDKDF (reference sequence). This CDR3 has 16 residues. CDR3 bases: TGTGCCACCAGCAGGGAGGGGAAGGATGGTAACTATGGCTACACCTTC. It yields the protein CATSREGKDGNYGYTF.

The sample holds one count of this clone. V usage is TRBV19 and J usage is TRBJ1-2; D possibly corresponds to TRBD1 (6 bases). V was pared by 7 bases and J by 4 bases, with 16 bases between. The CDR3 is 14 residues long. CDR1 is LNHDA, CDR2 SQIVND, per germline (reference sequence). The DNA of the CDR3 is TGTGCCAGTACCCCCAAGGGGGGGAGCTATGGCTACACCTTC. It yields the protein CASTPKGGSYGYTF.

Turning to this clone: A junction boundary mismatches the germline segment, possibly from a read error. The J gene is TRBJ1-3, the V gene TRBV7-9, with TRBD1 identical over 10 bases. Germline V gene data show CDR1 as SEHNR and CDR2 as FQNEAQ (reference sequence). The CDR3 has 16 amino acids. The CDR3, as DNA: TGTTCCAGCAGCGAGACAGGGGGCCACTCTGGAAACACCATATATTTT. Its protein product is CSSSETGGHSGNTIYF.

The chain has TRBV10-3 and TRBJ2-1; TRBD2 matches 12 bases. This CDR3 is 14 amino acids long. Germline values: CDR1 ENHRY, CDR2 SYGVKD. The V and J ends lost 10 bases and 7 bases, in that order; junction bases with no gene match: 8. The CDR3 loop is CATRGTSGWNEQFF. The CDR3 DNA is TGTGCCACTAGGGGGACTAGCGGGTGGAATGAGCAGTTCTTC.

About this clone itself: Other DNA sequences of this sample code for an identical CDR3. The chain has TRBV28 and TRBJ2-7; 12 bases map to TRBD2. The germline gives CDR1 MDHEN, CDR2 SYDVKM. J gave up 3 bases and V 1 base, and 1 base lay outside the gene matches. The length of the CDR3 is 15 residues. CDR3: CASSLLTSGSYEQYF. DNA of the CDR3: TGTGCCAGCAGTTTATTGACTAGCGGGAGCTACGAGCAGTACTTC.

This sequence joins TRBV5-1 and TRBJ2-5; 8 nucleotides line up with TRBD2. The J call may be wrong; the DNA end is better matched by TRBJ2-7. There are 15 residues in the CDR3. CDR1 is SGHRS and CDR2 is YFSETQ in the germline V gene. CDR3 in DNA: TGCGCCAGCAGCCCGGGGGGGTTGGGGACGGGCGAGCAGTACTTC. Translation gives CASSPGGLGTGEQYF.

The chain uses TRBV28 and TRBJ1-1; 9 bases are a match to TRBD1. Germline V CDR1 and CDR2: MDHEN, SYDVKM. After removal of 5 bases from V and 6 bases from J, the junction contained 13 bases not matched to a gene. The CDR3 length is 16 residues. This CDR3 is CASSPGTGFFSAEAFF. In DNA form, the CDR3 reads TGTGCCAGCAGTCCGGGGACAGGGTTTTTTTCGGCTGAAGCTTTCTTT.

This clone was seen once. The chain recombines TRBV6-5 with TRBJ2-1; TRBD1 matches at 11 bases. CDR3 size: 13 residues. The germline gives CDR1 MNHEY, CDR2 SVGAGI. V was pared by 7 bases and J by 9 bases, with 5 bases of the junction left unmatched. The CDR3 here is CASIRTGGLEQFF. The CDR3 DNA reads as TGTGCCAGCATCCGGACAGGGGGCCTTGAGCAGTTCTTC.

For this clone: Sequence at one end of the junction differs from germline and may be a read error. The chain links TRBV7-7 to TRBJ2-5; 7 positions agree with TRBD1. This CDR3 contains 13 residues. Germline CDR1 reads SSHAT; CDR2 reads FNYEAQ (reference sequence). In DNA, the CDR3 is TGTGCCAGCAACCCGGGACAGCAAGGGACCCAGTACTTC. Translating it yields CASNPGQQGTQYF.

The rearrangement links TRBV5-4 to TRBJ2-1; 7 nucleotides match TRBD1. Germline CDR1 and CDR2: SGHNT and YYREEE (reference sequence). V lost 4 bases to trimming and J lost 7 bases; unmatched junction nucleotides: 11. The CDR3 runs 15 residues. The CDR3 region is CASSRREGALNEQFF. CDR3 DNA sequence: TGTGCCAGCAGCCGACGCGAGGGGGCGCTAAATGAGCAGTTCTTC.

The chain is built from TRBV9 and TRBJ2-7; D not certain. CDR3 length equals 14 residues. Germline CDR1 is SGDLS and CDR2 is YYNGEE. The V end lost 0 bases, the J end lost 6 bases, and 13 bases lay between the germline ends. The CDR3 nucleotides read TGTGCCAGCAGCGTAGCCCCCCCAGCGACCGAGCAGTACTTC. Protein: CASSVAPPATEQYF.